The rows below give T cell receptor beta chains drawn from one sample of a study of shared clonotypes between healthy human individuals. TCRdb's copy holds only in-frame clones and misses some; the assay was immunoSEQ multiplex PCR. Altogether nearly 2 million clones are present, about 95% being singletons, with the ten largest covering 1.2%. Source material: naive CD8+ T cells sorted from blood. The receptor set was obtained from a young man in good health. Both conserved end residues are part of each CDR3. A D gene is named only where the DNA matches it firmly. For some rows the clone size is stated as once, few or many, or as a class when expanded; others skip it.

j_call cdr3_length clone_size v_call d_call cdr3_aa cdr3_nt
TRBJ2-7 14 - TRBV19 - CASTPDRDSYEQYF TGTGCCAGTACCCCTGACAGAGACTCCTACGAGCAGTACTTC
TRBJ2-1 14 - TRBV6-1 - CASSEGAYYNEQFF TGTGCCAGCAGTGAGGGGGCATATTACAATGAGCAGTTCTTC
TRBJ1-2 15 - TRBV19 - CASSAGGRANYGYTF TGTGCCAGTAGTGCCGGGGGGCGCGCTAACTATGGCTACACCTTC
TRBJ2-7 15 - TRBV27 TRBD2 CASSAPLAGDYEQYF TGTGCCAGCAGTGCCCCACTAGCGGGAGATTACGAGCAGTACTTC
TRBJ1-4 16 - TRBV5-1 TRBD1 CASSSGQGATNEKLFF TGCGCCAGCAGTTCCGGACAGGGGGCAACTAATGAAAAACTGTTTTTT
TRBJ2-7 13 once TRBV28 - CASSLQSDYEQYF TGTGCCAGCAGTTTACAATCGGACTACGAGCAGTACTTC
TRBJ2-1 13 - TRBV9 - CASSVGGHNEQFF TGTGCCAGCAGCGTAGGAGGACACAATGAGCAGTTCTTC
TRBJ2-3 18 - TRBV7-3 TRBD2 CASSQGTSGGAGTDTQYF TGTGCCAGCAGCCAAGGGACTAGCGGGGGGGCCGGCACAGATACGCAGTATTTT
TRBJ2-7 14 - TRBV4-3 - CASSQEEGSYEQYF TGCGCCAGCAGCCAAGAAGAAGGGTCCTACGAGCAGTACTTC
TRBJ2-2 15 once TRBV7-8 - CASSRDYQNTGELFF TGTGCCAGCAGCCGAGACTACCAGAACACCGGGGAGCTGTTTTTT
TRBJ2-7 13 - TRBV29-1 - CSVEDQEAYEQYF TGCAGCGTTGAAGATCAGGAAGCCTACGAGCAGTACTTC
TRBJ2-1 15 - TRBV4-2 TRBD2 CASSLGLAEYNEQFF TGTGCCAGCAGCCTGGGACTAGCGGAGTACAATGAGCAGTTCTTC
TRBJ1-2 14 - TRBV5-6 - CASSLVYSPYGYTF TGTGCCAGCAGCTTGGTTTACAGCCCCTATGGCTACACCTTC
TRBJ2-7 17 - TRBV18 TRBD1 CASSPQQDDRDLYEQYF TGTGCCAGCTCACCTCAACAGGACGACAGGGACCTCTACGAGCAGTACTTC
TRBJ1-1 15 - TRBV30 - CAWSPSFYVSTEAFF TGTGCCTGGAGTCCTAGCTTCTATGTCAGCACTGAAGCTTTCTTT
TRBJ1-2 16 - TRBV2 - CASSEVGDTPTYGYTF TGTGCCAGCAGTGAAGTGGGGGACACACCGACATATGGCTACACCTTC
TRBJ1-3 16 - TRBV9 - CASSVVAANSGNTIYF TGTGCCAGCAGCGTAGTGGCAGCCAACTCTGGAAACACCATATATTTT
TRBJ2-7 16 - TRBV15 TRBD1 CATSREAGTASYEQYF TGTGCCACCAGCAGGGAAGCCGGGACAGCCTCCTACGAGCAGTACTTC
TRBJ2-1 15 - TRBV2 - CASSGAKIGGNEQFF TGTGCCAGCAGTGGAGCTAAGATTGGGGGCAATGAGCAGTTCTTC
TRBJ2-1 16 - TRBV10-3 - CAISEYGGASYNEQFF TGTGCCATCAGTGAGTATGGGGGAGCGTCCTACAATGAGCAGTTCTTC
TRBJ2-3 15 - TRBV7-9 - CASSPRDGSTDTQYF TGTGCCAGCAGCCCCCGGGACGGGAGCACAGATACGCAGTATTTT
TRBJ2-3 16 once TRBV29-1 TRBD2 CSVEELSGGETDTQYF TGCAGCGTTGAAGAGTTATCGGGGGGGGAAACAGATACGCAGTATTTT
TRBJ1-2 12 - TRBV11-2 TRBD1 CASSPWDSPHTF TGTGCCAGCAGCCCATGGGACAGCCCTCACACCTTC
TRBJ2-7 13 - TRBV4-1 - CASSQSGSHEQYF TGCGCCAGCAGCCAGTCGGGGTCGCACGAGCAGTACTTC
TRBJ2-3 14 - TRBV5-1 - CASSLDLGTDTQYF TGCGCCAGCAGCTTGGACTTGGGCACAGATACGCAGTATTTT
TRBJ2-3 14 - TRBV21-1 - CATGPGPCTDTQYF TGTGCCACCGGACCGGGACCATGCACAGATACGCAGTATTTT
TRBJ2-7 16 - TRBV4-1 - CASSQDLTGYGYEQYF TGCGCCAGCAGCCAAGATTTAACAGGTTATGGCTACGAGCAGTACTTC
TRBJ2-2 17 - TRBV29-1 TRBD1 CSVIQDRADTNTGELFF TGCAGCGTTATACAGGACAGGGCGGATACGAACACCGGGGAGCTGTTTTTT
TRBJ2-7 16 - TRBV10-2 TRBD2 CASSESGLAGVYEQYF TGCGCCAGCAGTGAGTCAGGGCTAGCGGGAGTTTACGAGCAGTACTTC
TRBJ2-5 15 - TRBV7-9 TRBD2 CASSSGLAGGETQYF TGTGCCAGCAGCTCCGGACTAGCGGGAGGGGAGACCCAGTACTTC
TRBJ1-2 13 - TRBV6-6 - CASSSTEDYGYTF TGTGCCAGCAGCTCCACAGAAGACTATGGCTACACCTTC
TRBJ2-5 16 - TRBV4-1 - CASSQDPARGRETQYF TGCGCCAGCAGCCAAGATCCCGCCAGGGGGAGGGAGACCCAGTACTTC
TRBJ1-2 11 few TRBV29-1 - CSVDGSYGYTF TGCAGCGTTGATGGGAGCTATGGCTACACCTTC
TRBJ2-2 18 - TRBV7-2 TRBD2 CASSRRAGRASGTGELFF TGTGCCAGCAGCCGACGGGCAGGGCGGGCTAGCGGAACCGGGGAGCTGTTTTTT
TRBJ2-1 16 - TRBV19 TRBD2 CASSIDLGLAPNEQFF TGTGCCAGTAGTATAGATCTGGGACTAGCCCCCAATGAGCAGTTCTTC
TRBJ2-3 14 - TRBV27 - CASSFLSDTDTQYF TGTGCCAGCAGTTTCTTGTCGGACACAGATACGCAGTATTTT
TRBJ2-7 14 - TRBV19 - CASSMGLGSYEQYF TGTGCCAGTAGTATGGGACTGGGGTCCTACGAGCAGTACTTC
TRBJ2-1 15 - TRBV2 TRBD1 CASSRTGGSYNEQFF TGTGCCAGCAGTAGGACAGGGGGCTCCTACAATGAGCAGTTCTTC
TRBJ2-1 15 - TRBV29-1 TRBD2 CSVDTGLAGEFEQFF TGCAGCGTGGACACGGGACTAGCGGGAGAATTTGAGCAGTTCTTC
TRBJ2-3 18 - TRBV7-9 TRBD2 CASSRGLAGTLSTDTQYF TGTGCCAGCAGCCGCGGACTAGCGGGGACTCTGAGCACAGATACGCAGTATTTT
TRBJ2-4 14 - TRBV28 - CATQQAIAKNIQYF TGTGCCACCCAGCAGGCCATAGCCAAAAACATTCAGTACTTC
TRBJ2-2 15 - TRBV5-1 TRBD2 CASVRERQGTGELFF TGCGCCAGCGTGCGGGAGCGCCAGGGAACCGGGGAGCTGTTTTTT
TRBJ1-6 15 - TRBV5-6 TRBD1 CASSSGQGYNSPLHF TGTGCCAGCAGTTCTGGACAGGGATATAATTCACCCCTCCACTTT
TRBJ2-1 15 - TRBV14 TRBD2 CASSPLAGGYNEQFF TGTGCCAGCAGCCCTCTAGCGGGGGGGTACAATGAGCAGTTCTTC
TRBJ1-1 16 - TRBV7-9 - CASSSSDPGPNTEAFF TGTGCCAGCAGCTCCTCAGATCCGGGGCCGAACACTGAAGCTTTCTTT
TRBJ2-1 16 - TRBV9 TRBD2 CASSFLTSGSYNEQFF TGTGCCAGCAGCTTCCTGACTAGCGGGAGTTACAATGAGCAGTTCTTC
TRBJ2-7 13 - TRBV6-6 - CASSVNEAYEQYF TGTGCCAGCAGTGTTAACGAGGCCTACGAGCAGTACTTC
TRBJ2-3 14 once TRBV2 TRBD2 CASPRAGGTDTQYF TGTGCCAGCCCCCGCGCGGGAGGCACAGATACGCAGTATTTT
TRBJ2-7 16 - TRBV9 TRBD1 CASSVGGTGEGYEQYF TGTGCCAGCAGCGTAGGTGGGACAGGGGAAGGCTACGAGCAGTACTTC
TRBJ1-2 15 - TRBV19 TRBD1 CASSIVLDRIYGYTF TGTGCCAGTAGTATAGTCCTGGACAGGATCTATGGCTACACCTTC
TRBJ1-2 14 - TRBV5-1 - CASRQRPESEGYTF TGCGCCAGCAGACAGAGGCCTGAATCGGAAGGCTACACCTTC
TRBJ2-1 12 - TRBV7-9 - CASTSRDNEQFF TGTGCCAGCACATCGCGCGACAATGAGCAGTTCTTC
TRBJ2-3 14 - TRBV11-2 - CASSLGRGPDTQYF TGTGCCAGCAGCTTAGGGCGGGGCCCAGATACGCAGTATTTT
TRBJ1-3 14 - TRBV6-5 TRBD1 CASSPGTVGNTIYF TGTGCCAGCAGCCCGGGGACAGTTGGAAACACCATATATTTT
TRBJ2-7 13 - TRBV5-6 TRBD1 CASSLDRGYEQYF TGTGCCAGCAGCTTGGACAGGGGGTACGAGCAGTACTTC
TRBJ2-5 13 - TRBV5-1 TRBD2 CASRGGYQETQYF TGCGCCAGCCGCGGGGGGTACCAAGAGACCCAGTACTTC
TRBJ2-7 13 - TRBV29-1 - CSVDSGFGYEQYF TGCAGCGTTGACTCGGGGTTCGGCTACGAGCAGTACTTC
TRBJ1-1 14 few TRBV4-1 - CASSQEGGNTEAFF TGCGCCAGCAGCCAAGAAGGGGGGAACACTGAAGCTTTCTTT